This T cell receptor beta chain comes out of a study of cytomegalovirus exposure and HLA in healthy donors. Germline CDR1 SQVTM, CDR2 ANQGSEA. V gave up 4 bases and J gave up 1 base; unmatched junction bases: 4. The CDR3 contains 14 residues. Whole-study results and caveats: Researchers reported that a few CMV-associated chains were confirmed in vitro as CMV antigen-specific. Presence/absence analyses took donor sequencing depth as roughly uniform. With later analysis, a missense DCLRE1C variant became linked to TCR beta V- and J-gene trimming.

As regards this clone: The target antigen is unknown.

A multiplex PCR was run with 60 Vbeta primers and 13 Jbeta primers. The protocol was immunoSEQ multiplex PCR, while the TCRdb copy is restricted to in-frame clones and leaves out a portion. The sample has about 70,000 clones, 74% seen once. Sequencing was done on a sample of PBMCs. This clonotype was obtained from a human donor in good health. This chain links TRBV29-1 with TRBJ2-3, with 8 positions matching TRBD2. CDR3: CSVGVSGGTDTQYF. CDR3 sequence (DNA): TGCAGCGTTGGGGTTAGCGGGGGCACAGATACGCAGTATTTT.